The 28 T cell receptor beta chains below all came from one sample that was sequenced in a study of blood T cell repertoires in COVID-19. Here immunoSEQ multiplex PCR was the method, and the copy in TCRdb shows in-frame clones only, minus some. The repertoire holds 150,000 to 200,000 clones, with around 91% as singletons. Source material: peripheral blood. All receptors derive from a man aged 45 to 65 with acute or convalescent COVID-19.

The V gene is TRBV27, the J gene TRBJ2-7, with TRBD1 matching 8 bases. Germline V gene sequence: CDR1 MNHEY, CDR2 SMNVEV (reference sequence). The length of the CDR3 is 13 residues. V was clipped by 1 base and J by 5 bases; unmatched bases: 1. The CDR3 loop reads CASSLLTGDEQYV. In DNA, the CDR3 is TGTGCCAGCAGTTTATTGACAGGGGACGAGCAGTACGTC.

CDR3 nucleotides: TGTGCCAGTAGTATCGGACAGGGGGCAGGCGGCTACACCTTC. It encodes CASSIGQGAGGYTF. The chain carries TRBV19 and TRBJ1-2; 11 nucleotides align to TRBD1. Germline CDR1 and CDR2: LNHDA and SQIVND (reference sequence). J lost 8 bases, V lost 3 bases, and 5 bases had no gene match. There are 14 residues in the CDR3.

This chain links TRBV5-1 with TRBJ1-1; D is unclear. CDR1 is SGHRS and CDR2 is YFSETQ in the germline V gene. The CDR3 has 14 residues. The V end was cut by 0 bases, the J end by 2 bases, with 8 bases between. CDR3 amino acids: CASSLVSDNTEAFF. The CDR3 coding sequence is TGCGCCAGCAGCTTGGTGTCAGATAACACTGAAGCTTTCTTT.

This chain uses TRBV7-2 with TRBJ2-3, with TRBD2 as a possible D gene (5 bases). From germline, CDR1 is SGHTA and CDR2 FQGNSA. The CDR3 length is 15 residues. Trimming cost V 5 bases and J 2 bases, with 14 bases left between them. The CDR3 nucleotides are TGTGCCAGCAGCCCTTGGCGGGCCCCCACAGATACGCAGTATTTT. This translates into CASSPWRAPTDTQYF.

The genes are TRBV27 and TRBJ1-2; 8 bases align to TRBD1. The ends lost 0 bases at V and 9 bases at J; junction bases unmatched: 3. CDR3 size: 13 residues. CDR1 MNHEY and CDR2 SMNVEV come from the germline V gene (reference sequence). CDR3 loop: CASSLSTGVSYTF. The CDR3 DNA follows: TGTGCCAGCAGTTTATCGACAGGGGTTAGCTACACCTTC.

This clone appeared a few times. This chain uses TRBV6-5 with TRBJ2-2; maybe TRBD2 (6 bases). V dropped 8 bases and J dropped 5 bases, with 15 bases sitting between them. Germline CDR1 and CDR2: MNHEY and SVGAGI. This CDR3 is built from 14 residues. The DNA for the CDR3 is TGTGCCAGCTTGCTGCGGGGATCAACCGGGGAGCTGTTTTTT. This encodes CASLLRGSTGELFF.

The chain recombines TRBV7-9 with TRBJ1-4; TRBD1 is a possible D gene (5 bases). The CDR3 is 15 amino acids. V dropped 3 bases and J dropped 2 bases, with 10 bases sitting between them. Germline V gene sequence: CDR1 SEHNR, CDR2 FQNEAQ (reference sequence). The CDR3 DNA sequence: TGTGCCAGCAGCTTTGGGGCGCCCACTAATGAAAAACTGTTTTTT. It specifies CASSFGAPTNEKLFF.

This CDR3 reads CASSLLGLYEQYF. Written as DNA, the CDR3 is TGTGCCAGCAGCTTACTTGGGCTCTACGAGCAGTACTTC. V gene TRBV7-9 combines with J gene TRBJ2-7, with D uncertain. V lost 2 bases and J 3 bases, leaving 8 bases between the germline ends. Per germline, CDR1 SEHNR and CDR2 FQNEAQ (reference sequence). The CDR3 totals 13 residues. The variable domain in full, completed from reference TRBV7-9 and TRBJ2-7, reads DTGVSQNPRHKITKRGQNVTFRCDPISEHNRLYWYRQTLGQGPEFLTYFQNEAQLEKSRLLSDRFSAERPKGSFSTLEIQRTEQGDSAMYLCASSLLGLYEQYFGPGTRLTVT.

The DNA for the CDR3 is TGTGCCAGCAGTGATTTGGGACTAGCGGGGGGGCCTCAAACCGGGGAGCTGTTTTTT. Amino acid sequence: CASSDLGLAGGPQTGELFF. The rearrangement links TRBV2 to TRBJ2-2, with 16 bases aligning to TRBD2. The CDR3 totals 19 residues. The ends lost 3 bases at V and 5 bases at J; junction bases unmatched: 9. Germline V CDR1 and CDR2: SNHLY, FYNNEI.

The chain links TRBV5-8 to TRBJ2-7; 11 nucleotides agree with TRBD1. Germline CDR1 and CDR2: SGHTS and YDEGEE. The trim removed 4 bases at V and 6 bases at J, leaving 3 bases unmatched. The length of the CDR3 is 13 residues. This CDR3 reads CASSPGTGGEQYV. CDR3 DNA: TGTGCCAGCAGCCCGGGGACAGGGGGCGAGCAGTACGTC.

This clone was counted between two and nine times. The rearrangement links TRBV27 to TRBJ1-2; D remains ambiguous. Deletions cut 2 bases from V and 4 bases from J, with 8 bases between. The V gene's germline CDR1 is MNHEY and CDR2 SMNVEV (reference sequence). This CDR3 is built from 13 residues. CDR3 residues: CASSLGQAYGYTF. The DNA for the CDR3 is TGTGCCAGCAGTTTAGGGCAGGCCTATGGCTACACCTTC.

The chain has TRBV19 and TRBJ1-5, with 8 nucleotides matching TRBD1. The CDR3 consists of 15 residues. Losses at the gene ends were 5 bases for V and 4 bases for J; bases not matched to a gene: 7. Germline lookup yields CDR1 LNHDA and CDR2 SQIVND (reference sequence). DNA of the CDR3: TGTGCCAGTAGTCCCGGGACAGGCTTGAATCAGCCCCAGCATTTT. This gives the protein CASSPGTGLNQPQHF.

Remarks on this clone: Relative to the germline gene, one junction end is altered; a read error may explain this. V is TRBV7-7 and J is TRBJ2-3, with a possible D match to TRBD1 (6 bases). The CDR3 is 14 residues long. Germline CDR1 SSHAT, CDR2 FNYEAQ (reference sequence). DNA of the CDR3: TGTGCTAGCAGCTTAGCAGCAGGGGCAGATACGCAGTATTTT. Its translation is CASSLAAGADTQYF.

V usage is TRBV19 and J usage is TRBJ2-7; TRBD2 aligns across 11 bases. The germline CDR1 and CDR2 sequences are LNHDA and SQIVND (reference sequence). The CDR3 has 15 residues. Germline trimming cut 7 bases from V and 5 bases from J; bases unmatched to any gene: 10. The DNA for the CDR3 is TGTGCCAGTACCACCTCTAGCGGGAGGAGACACGAGCAGTACTTC. This gives the protein CASTTSSGRRHEQYF.

This rearrangement joins TRBV6-2 or TRBV6-3 to TRBJ2-3, with 10 bases lining up with TRBD2. V lost 5 bases, J lost 1 base, and 3 bases stayed unmatched. The CDR3 spans 15 residues. Germline values: CDR1 MNHEY, CDR2 SVGEGT. CDR3 sequence reads: CASSQRGGRTDTQYF. The CDR3 nucleotides read TGTGCCAGCAGTCAGCGGGGGGGCCGCACAGATACGCAGTATTTT.

This clone was recorded only once. The V call is TRBV7-2, the J call TRBJ2-1; 12 positions agree with TRBD2. The CDR3 is 15 residues long. Germline-derived CDR1 and CDR2 are SGHTA and FQGNSA. The J segment lost 6 bases and the V segment lost 5 bases, leaving 5 bases of the junction unmatched. The CDR3 protein is CASSRTSGARNEQFF. The CDR3 DNA follows: TGTGCCAGCAGCAGGACTAGCGGGGCCCGCAATGAGCAGTTCTTC.

The count of this clone is one. The chain joins TRBV28 to TRBJ1-6, with D unresolved. Trimming removed 8 bases from V and 8 bases from J, with 10 bases in between. The germline CDR1 and CDR2 sequences are MDHEN and SYDVKM. The CDR3 is 12 amino acids. The CDR3 sequence: CASGLYDSPLHF. The CDR3 nucleotides are TGTGCCAGCGGACTTTACGATTCACCCCTCCACTTT.

This sequence joins TRBV28 and TRBJ2-2; no clear D. The ends were cut back, 7 bases at V and 1 base at J, with 4 bases in the middle. The CDR3 loop spans 12 amino acids. Germline V gives CDR1 MDHEN, CDR2 SYDVKM. In nucleotides, the CDR3 is TGTGCCAGCACCCAGAACACCGGGGAGCTGTTTTTT. As protein: CASTQNTGELFF.

For the CDR3, the DNA is TGTGCCATCAGTGACCTAGCGGGAGGGCCCGATGAGCAGTTCTTC. Residues: CAISDLAGGPDEQFF. V gene TRBV10-3 combines with J gene TRBJ2-1; 12 bases fit TRBD2. J was trimmed by 8 bases and V by 3 bases; bases with no gene match: 5. This CDR3 comprises 15 residues. CDR1 ENHRY and CDR2 SYGVKD come from the germline V gene.

The V and J genes are TRBV5-6 and TRBJ2-3, with 10 bases aligning to TRBD2. This CDR3 is 14 amino acids long. V shed 5 bases, J shed 4 bases, and the junction held 4 bases outside the gene matches. Germline V lookup: CDR1 SGHDT, CDR2 YYEEEE. The CDR3 sequence: CASRQRGGADTQYF. The CDR3 coding sequence is TGTGCCAGCAGGCAGCGGGGGGGCGCAGATACGCAGTATTTT. Based on the CDR3 plus reference TRBV5-6 and TRBJ2-3, the full variable domain is DAGVTQSPTHLIKTRGQQVTLRCSPKSGHDTVSWYQQALGQGPQFIFQYYEEEERQRGNFPDRFSGHQFPNYSSELNVNALLLGDSALYLCASRQRGGADTQYFGPGTRLTVL.

In this sample, this clone turned up once. The CDR3 coding sequence is TGTGCCAGTAGTGCATCGGGGTTGAGCAATCAGCCCCAGCATTTT. Its protein product is CASSASGLSNQPQHF. The rearrangement uses TRBV19 and TRBJ1-5; the D is unclear. Deletions cut 5 bases from V and 1 base from J, with 12 bases between. This CDR3 region has 15 residues. CDR1 is LNHDA and CDR2 is SQIVND in the germline V gene (reference sequence).

This clone showed up just once. The CDR3 DNA reads TGTGCCAGCCGTCGGGTAGTGAGCAATTCACCCCTCCACTTT. Its protein product is CASRRVVSNSPLHF. The J gene is TRBJ1-6, the V gene TRBV28; the D is unclear. This CDR3 is 14 amino acids long. CDR1 is MDHEN and CDR2 is SYDVKM in the germline V gene. V lost 8 bases and J lost 7, with 15 bases in between. Full variable domain (remainder filled in from reference TRBV28 and TRBJ1-6): DVKVTQSSRYLVKRTGEKVFLECVQDMDHENMFWYRQDPGLGLRLIYFSYDVKMKEKGDIPEGYSVSREKKERFSLILESASTNQTSMYLCASRRVVSNSPLHFGNGTRLTVT.

The chain links TRBV30 to TRBJ2-7; TRBD1 agrees at 9 bases. The CDR3 loop spans 14 amino acids. The V and J ends lost 1 base and 7 bases, in that order; junction bases with no gene match: 8. From germline, CDR1 is GTSNPN and CDR2 SVGIG (reference sequence). CDR3 amino acids: CAWSGGQGAWEQYF. CDR3 DNA: TGTGCCTGGAGTGGGGGACAGGGCGCTTGGGAGCAGTACTTC.

The J gene is TRBJ2-2, the V gene TRBV19; TRBD1 might be the D (6 bases). CDR1 is LNHDA, CDR2 SQIVND, per germline (reference sequence). This CDR3 has 14 amino acids. CDR3 DNA sequence: TGTGCAACCAGTACTGGGGGCCACACCGGGGAGCTGTTTTTT. Its translation: CATSTGGHTGELFF.

The count of this clone is one. V is TRBV2 and J is TRBJ2-5; 11 bases match TRBD2. V lost 6 bases and J lost 1; bases outside the gene matches: 4. The V gene's germline CDR1 is SNHLY and CDR2 FYNNEI. The CDR3 loop spans 15 amino acids. The CDR3 coding sequence is TGTGCCAGCAGGAGGGGGACTAGCGGCCAAGAGACCCAGTACTTC. Residues: CASRRGTSGQETQYF. Supplemented by reference TRBV2 and TRBJ2-5, the full variable domain reads EPEVTQTPSHQVTQMGQEVILRCVPISNHLYFYWYRQILGQKVEFLVSFYNNEISEKSEIFDDQFSVERPDGSNFTLKIRSTKLEDSAMYFCASRRGTSGQETQYFGPGTRLLVL.

The V and J genes are TRBV10-3 and TRBJ2-7; D might be TRBD1 (5 bases). The V end was cut by 4 bases, the J end by 2 bases, with 12 bases between. The CDR3 length is 14 residues. The germline V gene encodes CDR1 ENHRY and CDR2 SYGVKD. For the CDR3, the DNA is TGTGCCATCAGTGTCCAATTGGGGCCCTACGAGCAGTACGTC. Protein: CAISVQLGPYEQYV.

The CDR3 reads CASSYSRNRLNQPQHF. The CDR3 region has the DNA TGTGCCAGCAGTTACTCTAGGAACCGACTCAATCAGCCCCAGCATTTT. The chain uses TRBV6-2 or TRBV6-3 and TRBJ1-5; D uncertain. Trimming shortened V by 0 bases and J by 3 bases, and 12 bases separated the two germline ends. CDR1 is MNHEY, CDR2 SVGEGT, per germline. CDR3 length: 16 amino acids.

V usage is TRBV7-2 and J usage is TRBJ1-1; 9 nucleotides align to TRBD1. The CDR3 is 14 residues long. Germline loops: CDR1 SGHTA, CDR2 FQGNSA. V shed 7 bases, J shed 6 bases, and the junction held 9 bases outside the gene matches. Here the CDR3 reads CASNTRDRVAEAFF. In nucleotides, the CDR3 is TGTGCCAGCAACACCCGGGACAGGGTCGCTGAAGCTTTCTTT.